Below are 15 T cell receptor beta chains sequenced from a single sample in a study of blood T cell repertoires in COVID-19. Using immunoSEQ multiplex PCR, the repertoire was profiled, and TCRdb retains in-frame clones only, with some absent. Of roughly 150,000 clones listed, 84% are singletons. The specimen sequenced was peripheral blood. The receptors were sampled from a human donor in a cohort sampled during active COVID-19.

V gene TRBV5-1 combines with J gene TRBJ1-2; D remains unclear. CDR1 is SGHRS and CDR2 is YFSETQ in the germline V gene. Trimming pared 5 bases from V and 2 bases from J, leaving 10 bases between. CDR3 size: 13 residues. CDR3 in DNA: TGCGCCAGCAGGGAGACGGGAAACTATGGCTACACCTTC. Its translation is CASRETGNYGYTF.

This chain connects TRBV2 to TRBJ1-3; D not certain. The V end was cut by 5 bases, the J end by 0 bases, with 5 bases between. This CDR3 has 13 amino acids. Germline CDR1 reads SNHLY; CDR2 reads FYNNEI. The CDR3 sequence is CASSRDSGNTIYF. The DNA of the CDR3 is TGTGCCAGCAGTCGGGACTCTGGAAACACCATATATTTT.

The chain is built from TRBV7-2 and TRBJ2-3; D call uncertain. Trimming stripped 3 bases from V and 5 bases from J, with 9 bases between. Germline CDR1 is SGHTA and CDR2 is FQGNSA. The CDR3 sequence is 13 residues long. As DNA, the CDR3 is TGTGCCAGCAGCTTTGACGGCGGAGATACGCAGTATTTT. Amino acid sequence: CASSFDGGDTQYF.

The chain uses TRBV6-2 or TRBV6-3 and TRBJ1-2; D is unclear. The CDR3 length is 14 residues. Germline lookup yields CDR1 MNHEY and CDR2 SVGEGT. Trimming took off 4 bases at V and 4 bases at J, with 13 bases between the two ends. CDR3 loop: CASSLTAISYGYTF. The CDR3 DNA reads as TGTGCCAGCAGTTTAACCGCGATATCCTATGGCTACACCTTC.

The V and J genes are TRBV5-8 and TRBJ2-5; 7 nucleotides line up with TRBD1. The CDR3 is made up of 15 amino acids. CDR1 and CDR2 from the germline V gene are SGHTS and YDEGEE. V was clipped by 1 base and J by 2 bases; unmatched bases: 5. As DNA, the CDR3 is TGTGCCAGCAGCTTGCCTGGGACAGTACAAGAGACCCAGTACTTC. Translated: CASSLPGTVQETQYF.

This chain links TRBV6-1 with TRBJ1-6; no definite D call. The CDR3 totals 13 residues. Between the trimmed V and J ends, which lost 3 bases and 13 bases, there was a span of 13 bases. Germline values: CDR1 MNHNS, CDR2 SASEGT. This CDR3 reads CASSDPPGGPLHF. In DNA, the CDR3 is TGTGCCAGCAGTGATCCTCCGGGCGGGCCCCTCCACTTT.

CDR3 residues: CASQSGQGLEKLFF. The CDR3, as DNA: TGCGCCAGCCAATCCGGACAGGGGTTGGAAAAACTGTTTTTT. This sequence joins TRBV5-1 and TRBJ1-4; 9 bases agree with TRBD1. V shed 7 bases and J 8 bases; nucleotides not matched to a gene: 9. Germline CDR1 is SGHRS and CDR2 is YFSETQ. The CDR3 runs to 14 residues.

The genes are TRBV4-1 and TRBJ1-5; weak D call: TRBD1 (6 bases). The V end was cut by 3 bases, the J end by 4 bases, with 19 bases between. CDR1 is MGHRA and CDR2 is YSYEKL in the germline V gene. This CDR3 comprises 17 residues. CDR3 sequence (DNA): TGCGCCAGCAGCCACCAAGGGGGACAAATGATAAATCAGCCCCAGCATTTT. This encodes CASSHQGGQMINQPQHF.

The CDR3 nucleotides read TGTGCCAGCAGCGTCCGCGGGGGCCCATCCTACGAGCAGTACTTC. Its protein product is CASSVRGGPSYEQYF. The rearrangement uses TRBV9 and TRBJ2-7; D is possibly TRBD2 (7 bases). Trimming pared 2 bases from V and 1 base from J, leaving 13 bases between. Germline lookup yields CDR1 SGDLS and CDR2 YYNGEE. This CDR3 has 15 residues.

J is TRBJ1-2 and V is TRBV25-1; 8 nucleotides line up with TRBD1. With 6 bases clipped from V and 14 bases from J, the junction kept 14 bases outside the gene matches. The CDR3 is 13 residues long. Germline CDR1 is MGHDK and CDR2 is SYGVNS. The CDR3 is CASRSPGTGPFTF. CDR3 DNA: TGTGCCAGCAGGAGTCCCGGGACAGGTCCTTTTACCTTC.

The J gene is TRBJ2-5, the V gene TRBV5-4; D possibly corresponds to TRBD2 (7 bases). Germline CDR1 SGHNT, CDR2 YYREEE (reference sequence). The CDR3 runs 15 residues. V was cut by 4 bases and J by 4 bases, with 17 bases left in between. The CDR3 region is CASSRGAPSGETQYF. CDR3 sequence (DNA): TGTGCCAGCAGCCGGGGGGCCCCTAGCGGAGAGACCCAGTACTTC.

The chain uses TRBV9 and TRBJ1-2, with no clear D. Germline lookup yields CDR1 SGDLS and CDR2 YYNGEE. There are 16 residues in the CDR3. The germline V and J ends were trimmed by 3 bases and 6 bases, with 21 bases remaining between them. The CDR3 protein is CASSAVAGYSTNGYTF. In nucleotides, the CDR3 is TGTGCCAGCAGCGCGGTAGCGGGCTACTCAACGAATGGCTACACCTTC.

The chain links TRBV5-1 to TRBJ2-6; a weak D match, TRBD2 (7 bases). Germline CDR1 reads SGHRS; CDR2 reads YFSETQ. Deletions cut 4 bases from V and 3 bases from J, with 20 bases between. The CDR3 is 18 residues long. The CDR3 nucleotides are TGCGCCAGCAGCCCGGACGGGGGGCGCTCTCTTGGGGCCAACGTCCTGACTTTC. Its translation is CASSPDGGRSLGANVLTF.

This chain connects TRBV3-1 (or the pseudogene TRBV3-2) to TRBJ2-7; TRBD2 is a possible D gene (7 bases). V was clipped by 1 base and J by 1 base, with 11 bases between them. The CDR3 covers 15 residues. Germline V gene data show CDR1 as LGHDT and CDR2 as YNNKEL (reference sequence). The CDR3 here is CASSQAGGGSYEQYF. The CDR3 DNA sequence: TGTGCCAGCAGCCAAGCGGGGGGCGGTTCCTACGAGCAGTACTTC.

This chain connects TRBV12-3 or TRBV12-4 to TRBJ1-2; TRBD1 might be the D (5 bases). Trimming stripped 5 bases from V and 4 bases from J, with 11 bases between. CDR3 length: 13 amino acids. DNA of the CDR3: TGTGCCAGCAGTCCTACAGGCCGCTATGGCTACACCTTC. This sequence encodes CASSPTGRYGYTF.